Below, 3 T cell receptor beta chains from the same sample are listed, as sequenced in a study of T cells expressing NK-cell markers (dated by TCRdb to 2020 to 2021). Preparation of the library involved 5' RACE. TCRdb shows the sequencer as Illumina HiSeq 2000. The reads were reprocessed in TCRdb, with one entry per CDR3 protein sequence and no accompanying DNA. This sample's table carries 250,000 to 300,000 distinct CDR3 sequences. The ten largest make up 0.39% of the sample. The sample consisted of blood T cells: a sorted CD56 or NKG2C T cell subset, CD4+ or CD8+ T cells, or bulk PBMC T cells (not recorded which). These receptors originate from a man between 18 and 29 years old in good health. Donor details come from another sample of the same person, matched by shared clones.

The V and J genes are TRBV12-3 or TRBV12-4 and TRBJ2-1. The CDR3 runs 11 residues. The CDR3 protein is CASSFYNEQFF.

The chain is built from TRBV7-2 and TRBJ2-1; TCRdb names TRBD2, which stays unverified in the absence of DNA. The V gene's germline CDR1 is SGHTA and CDR2 FQGNSA. This CDR3 comprises 16 residues. The CDR3: CASSYTWDFSYNEQFF.

The rearrangement uses TRBV7-9 and TRBJ2-1; TCRdb's assignment of TRBD2 cannot be checked, as there is no DNA. Germline V gives CDR1 SEHNR, CDR2 FQNEAQ (reference sequence). The CDR3 is 16 amino acids. The CDR3 loop reads CASREVFSGGNNEQFF.